The 25 T cell receptor beta chains in this list originate from one sample, sequenced in a study of human T cells and chemical hapten exposure. Time point indicated: patch test 1, 2 weeks after DPC sensitization. Noted treatment: therapeutic diphenylcyclopropenone sensitization with weekly scalp DPC. From the RACE reads, TCRdb called clonotypes with MiXCR, one entry per CDR3 protein. Of just under 350,000 distinct CDR3 sequences listed, around 6.9% are singletons. The sequencing used whole blood, collected in connection with sensitization to the hapten diphenylcyclopropenone (DPC). The source is a woman younger than 35 with alopecia areata. Some clones in this sample may be carry-over from other donors' samples.

Worth noting for this clonotype: A read error is likely, as this CDR3 ends without the conserved phenylalanine or tryptophan. V and J are TRBV28 and TRBJ2-3; the D is unclear. The CDR3 totals 14 residues. V was trimmed by 2 bases and J by 0 bases, leaving 6 bases between them. CDR1 is MDHEN and CDR2 is SYDVKM in the germline V gene. The CDR3 DNA reads as TGTGCCAGCAGTTTAGTGGATAGCACAGATACGCAGTATTAT. This codes for CASSLVDSTDTQYY.

This chain joins TRBV12-3 or TRBV12-4 and TRBJ1-3; tentative D call: TRBD1 (6 bases). The CDR3 runs to 14 residues. V lost 3 bases and J 3 bases, leaving 9 bases between the germline ends. The CDR3 nucleotides are TGTGCCAGCAGTTTTGAGGGGGATGGAAACACCATATATTTT. Its translation is CASSFEGDGNTIYF.

This clonotype was seen a few times. This chain joins TRBV5-1 and TRBJ2-7; unclear D gene. This CDR3 is built from 15 residues. Germline loops: CDR1 SGHRS, CDR2 YFSETQ. Trimming cost V 4 bases and J 5 bases, with 19 bases left between them. In DNA form, the CDR3 reads TGCGCCAGCAGCCCAAATACTTGGGCCCGGAACGAGCAGTACTTC. Translation gives CASSPNTWARNEQYF.

This clonotype was picked up many times. This rearrangement joins TRBV28 to TRBJ2-3; 10 nucleotides align to TRBD1. There are 17 residues in the CDR3. Trimming removed 3 bases from V and 0 bases from J; junction bases left unmatched: 6. Germline V gene sequence: CDR1 MDHEN, CDR2 SYDVKM. The CDR3 loop is CASSFQTGGASTDTQYF. The CDR3, as DNA: TGTGCCAGCAGTTTTCAGACAGGGGGCGCGAGCACAGATACGCAGTATTTT.

This clonotype was found a few times. The gene calls are TRBV29-1 and TRBJ2-1; TRBD1 matches at 7 bases. CDR1 and CDR2 from the germline V gene are SQVTM and ANQGSEA. With V trimmed by 7 bases and J by 8 bases, 8 bases remained unmatched. This CDR3 has 12 amino acids. The CDR3 DNA follows: TGCAGCGCTAGGACAGGCCGGGATGAGCAGTTCTTC. This translates into CSARTGRDEQFF.

In its sample, this clonotype was seen many times. The chain employs TRBV23-1 and TRBJ2-6; TRBD1 agrees at 7 bases. TRBV23-1 is filed as an ORF, its function uncertain. The CDR3 has 18 amino acids. Trimming cost V 2 bases and J 0 bases; bases outside gene matches: 7. The DNA for the CDR3 is TGCGCCAGCAGTCAACCGTGGGACAGCATCTCTGGGGCCAACGTCCTGACTTTC. Amino acid sequence: CASSQPWDSISGANVLTF.

The chain combines TRBV9 with TRBJ1-2; D possibly corresponds to TRBD1 (6 bases). This CDR3 has 14 amino acids. The V and J ends lost 3 bases and 7 bases respectively, with 16 bases between them. Germline V lookup: CDR1 SGDLS, CDR2 YYNGEE. CDR3 sequence reads: CASSEETGGRGYTF. CDR3 DNA sequence: TGTGCCAGCAGCGAAGAAACTGGGGGCCGTGGCTACACCTTC.

This clonotype has a count of ten or more. The chain carries TRBV4-1 and TRBJ2-3, with D perhaps given as TRBD1 or TRBD2 (5 bases each). Germline assignment: CDR1 MGHRA and CDR2 YSYEKL. The V end lost 0 bases, the J end lost 3 bases, and 13 bases lay between the germline ends. This CDR3 has 16 amino acids. CDR3 protein: CASSQEGDHGTDTQYF. The CDR3 bases are TGCGCCAGCAGCCAAGAAGGGGACCATGGGACAGATACGCAGTATTTT.

The CDR3, as DNA: TGTGCCAGCAGTTACCCCGATGTGAGAGCTTTCTTT. Residues: CASSYPDVRAFF. J is TRBJ1-1 and V is TRBV6-6; D uncertain. The CDR3 sequence is 12 residues long. Germline lookup yields CDR1 MNHNY and CDR2 SVGAGI (reference sequence). V lost 2 bases and J lost 10, with 11 bases in between.

The genes are TRBV18 and TRBJ2-7; TRBD1 matches at 8 bases. J gave up 2 bases and V 8 bases, and 11 bases lay outside the gene matches. This CDR3 spans 15 amino acids. Germline lookup yields CDR1 KGHSH and CDR2 LQKENI. CDR3 sequence (DNA): TGTGCCAGCCGAGTTTCCGGACAGGGAGCCTACGAGCAGTACTTC. Residues: CASRVSGQGAYEQYF.

The CDR3 sequence: CASNNGGANYGYTF. The CDR3 DNA sequence: TGTGCCAGCAACAACGGGGGGGCTAACTATGGCTACACCTTC. The chain combines TRBV6-5 with TRBJ1-2; a possible D gene is TRBD1 (5 bases). The CDR3 is made up of 14 amino acids. Trimming pared 7 bases from V and 0 bases from J, leaving 12 bases between. From germline, CDR1 is MNHEY and CDR2 SVGAGI.

This clonotype was counted many times. This chain connects TRBV7-2 to TRBJ2-7; D ambiguous. V lost 6 bases to trimming and J lost 5 bases, with 17 bases between them. The CDR3 runs 14 residues. From germline, CDR1 is SGHTA and CDR2 FQGNSA. CDR3 DNA: TGTGCCAGCAGGCAACCGGGCGCCGGAAACGAGCAGTACTTC. Translated, it gives CASRQPGAGNEQYF.

CDR3 bases: TGTGCCAGCGGCCGGTTCATGAACACTGAAGCTTTCTTT. Translated, it gives CASGRFMNTEAFF. The chain links TRBV27 to TRBJ1-1; no clear D. The CDR3 consists of 13 residues. The V gene's germline CDR1 is MNHEY and CDR2 SMNVEV (reference sequence). Trimming took 8 bases from V and 0 from J, leaving 10 bases between them.

This clonotype has more than one count but fewer than ten. V usage is TRBV7-2 and J usage is TRBJ1-6; tentative D call: TRBD1 (5 bases). This CDR3 has 16 residues. With 3 bases removed from V and 4 bases from J, the gap between germline ends came to 13 bases. Germline V gene data show CDR1 as SGHTA and CDR2 as FQGNSA. The CDR3 DNA reads as TGTGCCAGCAGCTTGGAACCCGGGGGGTATAATTCACCCCTCCACTTT. Protein product: CASSLEPGGYNSPLHF.

This clonotype was observed at least ten times. V usage is TRBV7-2 and J usage is TRBJ1-5; 9 bases are a match to TRBD1. The CDR3 sequence is 14 residues long. The germline V gene has CDR1 SGHTA and CDR2 FQGNSA. V gave up 2 bases and J gave up 5 bases; unmatched junction bases: 1. CDR3 in DNA: TGTGCCAGCAGCTTACGGACAGGGGATCAGCCCCAGCATTTT. This encodes CASSLRTGDQPQHF.

This clonotype turned up a few times. The CDR3 DNA reads as TGTGCCAGCAGCCAAGACCTCTTCTCGCGAGGGGGCCCCAATGAGCAGTTCTTC. It translates to CASSQDLFSRGGPNEQFF. The chain combines TRBV4-2 with TRBJ2-1; 7 bases align to TRBD1. The V and J ends lost 0 bases and 6 bases, in that order; junction bases with no gene match: 14. The CDR3 runs to 18 residues. The V gene's germline CDR1 is LGHNA and CDR2 YNFKEQ.

In its sample, this clonotype was seen a few times. V usage is TRBV20-1 and J usage is TRBJ2-4, with 9 bases aligning to TRBD2. Germline CDR1 DFQATT, CDR2 SNEGSKA (reference sequence). Germline trimming cut 0 bases from V and 7 bases from J; bases unmatched to any gene: 10. The CDR3 length is 16 residues. The CDR3 reads CSARDLLRGGRNIQYF. The CDR3, as DNA: TGCAGTGCTAGAGATCTCTTGCGGGGGGGCCGTAACATTCAGTACTTC.

The rearrangement joins TRBV29-1 to TRBJ2-2; 9 nucleotides match TRBD1. Germline V gene sequence: CDR1 SQVTM, CDR2 ANQGSEA. This CDR3 has 14 residues. The trim removed 7 bases at V and 7 bases at J, leaving 10 bases unmatched. The DNA for the CDR3 is TGCAGCGCCTTAAACAGGGGGCCGGACGGGGAGCTGTTTTTT. Protein product: CSALNRGPDGELFF.

The rearrangement links TRBV24-1 to TRBJ2-1, with 9 bases lining up with TRBD2. V shed 9 bases, J shed 5 bases, and the junction held 7 bases outside the gene matches. The CDR3 loop spans 14 amino acids. Germline V lookup: CDR1 KGHDR, CDR2 SFDVKD. CDR3 amino acids: CATGSGGRNNEQFF. CDR3 coding DNA: TGTGCCACCGGGAGCGGGGGGAGGAACAATGAGCAGTTCTTC.

This clonotype was observed a handful of times. The genes are TRBV20-1 and TRBJ1-1; tentatively, D is TRBD1 (6 bases). Deletions cut 5 bases from V and 0 bases from J, with 10 bases between. This CDR3 region has 13 residues. CDR1 is DFQATT and CDR2 is SNEGSKA in the germline V gene (reference sequence). CDR3 residues: CSASGHLNTEAFF. The CDR3 DNA reads TGCAGTGCTTCGGGACACTTGAACACTGAAGCTTTCTTT.

The V call is TRBV5-1, the J call TRBJ2-4, with TRBD1 matching 11 bases. With 3 bases clipped from V and 2 bases from J, the junction kept 4 bases outside the gene matches. The CDR3 runs 16 residues. CDR1 SGHRS and CDR2 YFSETQ come from the germline V gene. The CDR3 region is CASSWGTGGPKNIQYF. DNA for the CDR3: TGCGCCAGCAGCTGGGGGACAGGGGGACCCAAAAACATTCAGTACTTC.

The genes are TRBV5-4 and TRBJ2-3; perhaps TRBD2 as D (6 bases). In germline, CDR1 is SGHNT, CDR2 YYREEE (reference sequence). Trimming shortened V by 4 bases and J by 0 bases, and 15 bases separated the two germline ends. The CDR3 runs to 16 residues. DNA of the CDR3: TGTGCCAGCAGCGGGGGACTTCGGCACAGCACAGATACGCAGTATTTT. The encoded protein is CASSGGLRHSTDTQYF. The full variable domain, with the rest looked up from reference TRBV5-4 and TRBJ2-3, is ETGVTQSPTHLIKTRGQQVTLRCSSQSGHNTVSWYQQALGQGPQFIFQYYREEENGRGNFPPRFSGLQFPNYSSELNVNALELDDSALYLCASSGGLRHSTDTQYFGPGTRLTVL.

There are many counts of this clonotype. The chain employs TRBV7-2 and TRBJ2-3, with D uncertain. Germline V gene lookup returns CDR1 SGHTA and CDR2 FQGNSA. The CDR3 totals 15 residues. The ends were cut back, 1 base at V and 1 base at J, with 9 bases in the middle. This CDR3 is CASSLVGPGTDTQYF. DNA of the CDR3: TGTGCCAGCAGCTTAGTTGGTCCTGGCACAGATACGCAGTATTTT.

This chain uses TRBV9 with TRBJ2-5; TRBD2 might be the D (6 bases). The CDR3 covers 15 residues. The V and J ends lost 1 base and 2 bases respectively, with 12 bases between them. Germline-derived CDR1 and CDR2 are SGDLS and YYNGEE. CDR3 nucleotides: TGTGCCAGCAGCGTAAGGGCTAGCGAACAAGAGACCCAGTACTTC. Translated, it gives CASSVRASEQETQYF.

This chain joins TRBV6-1 and TRBJ1-2; 9 nucleotides line up with TRBD1. Germline CDR1 reads MNHNS; CDR2 reads SASEGT. CDR3 size: 15 residues. The V and J ends lost 0 bases and 8 bases, in that order; junction bases with no gene match: 7. The CDR3 DNA is TGTGCCAGCAGTGAAGCTTGGGACAGGGATGGAGGCTACACCTTC. Amino acid sequence: CASSEAWDRDGGYTF.